The clone carrying this TCR beta chain was seen many times. Its antigen is as yet unknown. The record originates from a study of HIV-infected patients and healthy controls. Germline CDR1 MNHEY, CDR2 SVGAGI. Trimming took 6 bases from V and 6 from J, leaving 5 bases between them. The CDR3 loop spans 11 amino acids. Study outcomes and limitations: In HIV-infected patients, the apparent post-therapy Gini index recovery did not replicate in size-matched data.

Approximately 500 ng RNA was reverse transcribed with alpha and beta constant-region primers. Alpha and beta chain libraries were made separately by chain-specific third strand synthesis with multiplexing indices. TCRdb ran MiXCR on the 5' RACE reads and lists one entry per CDR3 protein. The table has about 18,000 distinct CDR3 sequences, approximately 9.5% seen once. Whole blood was used without fractionation, so all unsorted peripheral T cells were included. As controls, roughly ten uninfected healthy donors gave samples, and a handful of gave a couple of samples around 3 months apart. The TCR originated in an adult in good health. The chain is built from TRBV6-5 and TRBJ2-2; D gene uncertain. The sample comprised blood. CDR3 bases: TGTGCCAGCAGGTTCGCCGGGGAGCTGTTTTTT. Its protein product is CASRFAGELFF.